This T cell receptor (beta chain) was sequenced for a study of blood T cell repertoires in COVID-19. In the original analysis: Estimation of nucleated cell counts relied on the amplification of reference gene primers. Clones were read by immunoSEQ multiplex PCR, and TCRdb kept only the in-frame ones, dropping some. From that table come the V and J calls and clone size; the DNA was used to work out D and trimming. The profile shows fewer than 90,000 clones, under 85% of them singletons. Losses at the gene ends were 7 bases for V and 1 base for J; bases not matched to a gene: 4. The CDR3 runs to 14 residues. Germline CDR1 and CDR2: SGHNT and YENEEA.

This TCR came from a man aged 60 to 69 with COVID-19, enrolled during active disease. The sequenced sample consisted of peripheral blood. The chain links TRBV11-3 to TRBJ1-1; 9 bases map to TRBD1. CDR3 protein: CASTPGQGNTEAFF. CDR3 sequence (DNA): TGTGCCAGCACTCCGGGACAGGGGAACACTGAAGCTTTCTTT.